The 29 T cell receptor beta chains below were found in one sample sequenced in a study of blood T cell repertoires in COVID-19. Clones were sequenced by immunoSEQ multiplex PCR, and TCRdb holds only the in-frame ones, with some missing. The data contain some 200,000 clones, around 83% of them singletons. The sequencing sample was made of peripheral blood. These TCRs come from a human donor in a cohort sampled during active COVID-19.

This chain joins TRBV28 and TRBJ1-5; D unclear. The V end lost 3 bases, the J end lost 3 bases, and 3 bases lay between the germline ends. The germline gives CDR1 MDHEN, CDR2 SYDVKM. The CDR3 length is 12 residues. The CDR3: CASSFSNQPQHF. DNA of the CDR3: TGTGCCAGCAGTTTCTCCAATCAGCCCCAGCATTTT.

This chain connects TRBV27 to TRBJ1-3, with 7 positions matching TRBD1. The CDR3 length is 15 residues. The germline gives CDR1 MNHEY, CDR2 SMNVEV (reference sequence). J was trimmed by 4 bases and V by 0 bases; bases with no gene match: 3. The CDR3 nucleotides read TGTGCCAGCAGTTTATCAAGGGGGCGAGGAAACACCATATATTTT. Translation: CASSLSRGRGNTIYF.

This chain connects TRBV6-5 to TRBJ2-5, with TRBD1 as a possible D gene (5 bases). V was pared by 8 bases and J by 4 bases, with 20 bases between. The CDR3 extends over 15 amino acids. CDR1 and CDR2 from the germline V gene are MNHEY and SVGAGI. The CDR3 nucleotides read TGTGCCAGCGTCAATGGGGCCTCCTCGCCAGAGACCCAGTACTTC. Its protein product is CASVNGASSPETQYF.

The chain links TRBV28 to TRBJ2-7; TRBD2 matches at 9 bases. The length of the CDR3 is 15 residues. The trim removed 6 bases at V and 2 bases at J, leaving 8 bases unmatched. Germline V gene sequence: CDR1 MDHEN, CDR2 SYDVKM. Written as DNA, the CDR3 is TGTGCCAGCAGCGCCCCGACTAGCGGTCCCTACGAGCAGTACTTC. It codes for CASSAPTSGPYEQYF.

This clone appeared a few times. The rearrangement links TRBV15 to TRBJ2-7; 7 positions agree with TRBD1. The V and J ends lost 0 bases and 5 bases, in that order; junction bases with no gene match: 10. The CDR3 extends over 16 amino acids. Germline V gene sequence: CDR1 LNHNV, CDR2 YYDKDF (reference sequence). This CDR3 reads CATSRDQGDSHNEQYF. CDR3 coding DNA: TGTGCCACCAGCAGAGATCAGGGGGACAGCCACAACGAGCAGTACTTC.

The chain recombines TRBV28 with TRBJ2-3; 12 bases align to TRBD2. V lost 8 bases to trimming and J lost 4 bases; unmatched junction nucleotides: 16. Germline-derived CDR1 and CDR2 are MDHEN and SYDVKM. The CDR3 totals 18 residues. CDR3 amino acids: CASADASGRAGFSDTQYF. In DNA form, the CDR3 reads TGTGCCAGCGCCGATGCTAGCGGGAGGGCCGGGTTTTCAGATACGCAGTATTTT. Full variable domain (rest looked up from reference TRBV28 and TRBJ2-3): DVKVTQSSRYLVKRTGEKVFLECVQDMDHENMFWYRQDPGLGLRLIYFSYDVKMKEKGDIPEGYSVSREKKERFSLILESASTNQTSMYLCASADASGRAGFSDTQYFGPGTRLTVL.

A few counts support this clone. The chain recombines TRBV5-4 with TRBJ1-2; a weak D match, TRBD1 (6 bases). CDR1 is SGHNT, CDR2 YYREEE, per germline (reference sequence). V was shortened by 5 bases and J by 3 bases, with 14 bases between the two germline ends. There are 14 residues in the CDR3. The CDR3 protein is CASRVGGRDYGYTF. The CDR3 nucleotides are TGTGCCAGCAGGGTTGGGGGCCGGGACTATGGCTACACCTTC.

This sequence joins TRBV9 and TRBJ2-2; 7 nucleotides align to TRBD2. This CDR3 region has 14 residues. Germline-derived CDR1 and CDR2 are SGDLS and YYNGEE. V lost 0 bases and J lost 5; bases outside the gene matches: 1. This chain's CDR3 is CASSVAGGTGELFF. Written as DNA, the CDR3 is TGTGCCAGCAGCGTAGCGGGAGGAACCGGGGAGCTGTTTTTT.

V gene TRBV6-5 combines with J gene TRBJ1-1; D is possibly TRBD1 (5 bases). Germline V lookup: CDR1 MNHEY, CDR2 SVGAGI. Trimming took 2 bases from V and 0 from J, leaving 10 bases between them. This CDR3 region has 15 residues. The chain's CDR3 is CASSYTTGMNTEAFF. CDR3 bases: TGTGCCAGCAGTTACACTACAGGCATGAACACTGAAGCTTTCTTT.

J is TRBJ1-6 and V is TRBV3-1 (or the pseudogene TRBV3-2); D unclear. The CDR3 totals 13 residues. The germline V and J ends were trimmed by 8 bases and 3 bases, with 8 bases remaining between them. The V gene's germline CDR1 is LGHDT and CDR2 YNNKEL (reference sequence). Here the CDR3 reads CASRENYNSPLHF. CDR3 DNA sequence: TGTGCCAGCCGGGAAAACTATAATTCACCCCTCCACTTT.

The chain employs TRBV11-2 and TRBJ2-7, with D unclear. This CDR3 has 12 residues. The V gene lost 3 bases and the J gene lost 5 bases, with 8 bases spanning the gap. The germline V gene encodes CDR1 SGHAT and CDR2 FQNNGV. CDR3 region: CASSFMGDEQYF. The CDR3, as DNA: TGTGCCAGCAGCTTTATGGGCGACGAGCAGTACTTC.

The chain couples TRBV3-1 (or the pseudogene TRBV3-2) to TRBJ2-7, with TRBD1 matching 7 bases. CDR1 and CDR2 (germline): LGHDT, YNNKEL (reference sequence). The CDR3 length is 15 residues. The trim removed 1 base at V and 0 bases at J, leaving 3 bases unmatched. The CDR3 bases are TGTGCCAGCAGCCAAGTGGCAGGGGGCTCCTACGAGCAGTACTTC. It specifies CASSQVAGGSYEQYF.

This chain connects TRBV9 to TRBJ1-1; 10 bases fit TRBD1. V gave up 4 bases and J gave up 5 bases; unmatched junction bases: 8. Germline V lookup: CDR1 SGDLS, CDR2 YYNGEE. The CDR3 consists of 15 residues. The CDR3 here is CASSRGQGGRTEAFF. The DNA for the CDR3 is TGTGCCAGCAGCCGCGGACAGGGGGGAAGGACTGAAGCTTTCTTT.

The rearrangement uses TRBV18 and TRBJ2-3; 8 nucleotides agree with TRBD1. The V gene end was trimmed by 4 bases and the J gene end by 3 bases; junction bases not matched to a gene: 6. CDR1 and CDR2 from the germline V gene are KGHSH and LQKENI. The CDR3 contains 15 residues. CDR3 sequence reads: CASSLGQGATDTQYF. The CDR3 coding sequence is TGTGCCAGCTCACTCGGACAGGGAGCAACAGATACGCAGTATTTT. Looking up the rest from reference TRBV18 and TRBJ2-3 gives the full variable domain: NAGVMQNPRHLVRRRGQEARLRCSPMKGHSHVYWYRQLPEEGLKFMVYLQKENIIDESGMPKERFSAEFPKEGPSILRIQQVVRGDSAAYFCASSLGQGATDTQYFGPGTRLTVL.

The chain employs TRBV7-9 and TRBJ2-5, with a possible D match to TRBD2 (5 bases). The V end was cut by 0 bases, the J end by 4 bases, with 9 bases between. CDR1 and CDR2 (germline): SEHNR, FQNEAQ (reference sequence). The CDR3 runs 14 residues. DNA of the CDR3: TGTGCCAGCAGCTTAGCGGGAGTAGTAGAGACCCAGTACTTC. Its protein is CASSLAGVVETQYF.

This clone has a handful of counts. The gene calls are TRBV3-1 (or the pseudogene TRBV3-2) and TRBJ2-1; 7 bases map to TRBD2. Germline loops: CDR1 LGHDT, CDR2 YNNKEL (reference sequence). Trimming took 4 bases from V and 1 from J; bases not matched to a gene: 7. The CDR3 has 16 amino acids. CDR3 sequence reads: CASSPREGNSYNEQFF. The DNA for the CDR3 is TGTGCCAGCAGCCCCAGGGAGGGTAATTCCTACAATGAGCAGTTCTTC.

CDR3 amino acids: CASSKLRDSTDTQYF. For the CDR3, the DNA is TGTGCCAGCAGCAAACTTCGGGATTCCACAGATACGCAGTATTTT. The chain links TRBV21-1 to TRBJ2-3; TRBD2 is the table's D call, not checked against the DNA. TRBV21-1 is given as a pseudogene. CDR3 length: 15 residues.

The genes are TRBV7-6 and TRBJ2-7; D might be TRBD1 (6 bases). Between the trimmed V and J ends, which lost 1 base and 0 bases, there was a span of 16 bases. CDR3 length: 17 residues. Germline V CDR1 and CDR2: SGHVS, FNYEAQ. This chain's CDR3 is CASSLEASGASSYEQYF. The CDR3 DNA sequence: TGTGCCAGCAGCTTAGAGGCTTCAGGGGCTTCCTCCTACGAGCAGTACTTC. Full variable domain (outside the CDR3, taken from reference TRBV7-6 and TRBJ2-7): GAGVSQSPRYKVTKRGQDVALRCDPISGHVSLYWYRQALGQGPEFLTYFNYEAQQDKSGLPNDRFSAERPEGSISTLTIQRTEQRDSAMYRCASSLEASGASSYEQYFGPGTRLTVT.

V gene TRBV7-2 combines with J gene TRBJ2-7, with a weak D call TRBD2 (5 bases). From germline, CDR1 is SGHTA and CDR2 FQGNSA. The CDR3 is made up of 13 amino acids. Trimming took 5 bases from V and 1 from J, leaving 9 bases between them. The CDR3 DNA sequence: TGTGCCAGCAGCCCGGGAAAATCCTACGAGCAGTACTTC. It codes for CASSPGKSYEQYF.

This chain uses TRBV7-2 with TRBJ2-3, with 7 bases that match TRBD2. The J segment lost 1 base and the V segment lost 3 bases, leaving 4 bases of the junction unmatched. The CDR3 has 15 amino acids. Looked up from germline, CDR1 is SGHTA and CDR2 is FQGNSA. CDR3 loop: CASSLWLAGTDTQYF. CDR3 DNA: TGTGCCAGCAGCTTGTGGCTAGCGGGCACAGATACGCAGTATTTT. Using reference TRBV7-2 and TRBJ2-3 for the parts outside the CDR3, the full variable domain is GAGVSQSPSNKVTEKGKDVELRCDPISGHTALYWYRQSLGQGLEFLIYFQGNSAPDKSGLPSDRFSAERTGGSVSTLTIQRTQQEDSAVYLCASSLWLAGTDTQYFGPGTRLTVL.

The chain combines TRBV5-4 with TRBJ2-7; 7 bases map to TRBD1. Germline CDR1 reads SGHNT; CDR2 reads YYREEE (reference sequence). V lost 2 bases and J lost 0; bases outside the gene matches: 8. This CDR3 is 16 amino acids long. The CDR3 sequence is CASSFQNRGSSYEQYF. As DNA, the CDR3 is TGTGCCAGCAGCTTCCAAAACAGGGGCAGCTCCTACGAGCAGTACTTC.

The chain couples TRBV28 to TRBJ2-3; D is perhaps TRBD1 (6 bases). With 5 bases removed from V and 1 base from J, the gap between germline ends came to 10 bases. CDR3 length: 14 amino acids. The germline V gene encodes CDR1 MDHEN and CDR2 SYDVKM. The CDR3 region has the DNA TGTGCCAGCAGTGCCAGGGGTCGCACAGATACGCAGTATTTT. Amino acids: CASSARGRTDTQYF.

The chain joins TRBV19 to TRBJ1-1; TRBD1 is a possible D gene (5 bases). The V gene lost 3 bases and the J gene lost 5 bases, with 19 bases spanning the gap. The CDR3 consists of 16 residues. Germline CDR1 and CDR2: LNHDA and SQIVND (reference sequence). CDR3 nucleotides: TGTGCCAGTAGTATCGGTTGGCAGGGTAAAAGGACTGAAGCTTTCTTT. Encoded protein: CASSIGWQGKRTEAFF.

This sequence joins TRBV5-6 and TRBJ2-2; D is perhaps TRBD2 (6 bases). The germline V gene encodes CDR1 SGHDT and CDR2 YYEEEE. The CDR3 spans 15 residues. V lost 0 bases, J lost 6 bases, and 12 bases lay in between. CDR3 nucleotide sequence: TGTGCCAGCAGCTTGGGACTAGGGGTCGCCGGGGAGCTGTTTTTT. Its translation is CASSLGLGVAGELFF.

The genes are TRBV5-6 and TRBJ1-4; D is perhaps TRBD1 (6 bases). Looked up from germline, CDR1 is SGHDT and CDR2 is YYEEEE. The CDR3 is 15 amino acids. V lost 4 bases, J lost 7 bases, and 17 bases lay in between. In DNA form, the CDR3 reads TGTGCCAGCAGCACAGCAGGGGTCCGGGGTGAAAAACTGTTTTTT. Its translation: CASSTAGVRGEKLFF.

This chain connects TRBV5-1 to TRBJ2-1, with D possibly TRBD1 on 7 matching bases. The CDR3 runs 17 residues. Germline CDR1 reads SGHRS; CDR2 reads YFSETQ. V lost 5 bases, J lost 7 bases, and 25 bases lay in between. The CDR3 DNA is TGCGCCAGCAGACTGCCTGCACGAGACAGGGCGGGGAATGAGCAGTTCTTC. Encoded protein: CASRLPARDRAGNEQFF.

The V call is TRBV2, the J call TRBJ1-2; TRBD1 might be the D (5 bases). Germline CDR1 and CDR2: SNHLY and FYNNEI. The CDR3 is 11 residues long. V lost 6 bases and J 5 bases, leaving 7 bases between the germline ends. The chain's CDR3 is CASRAGYGYTF. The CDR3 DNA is TGTGCCAGCAGGGCAGGGTATGGCTACACCTTC. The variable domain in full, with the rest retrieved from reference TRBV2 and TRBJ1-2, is EPEVTQTPSHQVTQMGQEVILRCVPISNHLYFYWYRQILGQKVEFLVSFYNNEISEKSEIFDDQFSVERPDGSNFTLKIRSTKLEDSAMYFCASRAGYGYTFGSGTRLTVV.

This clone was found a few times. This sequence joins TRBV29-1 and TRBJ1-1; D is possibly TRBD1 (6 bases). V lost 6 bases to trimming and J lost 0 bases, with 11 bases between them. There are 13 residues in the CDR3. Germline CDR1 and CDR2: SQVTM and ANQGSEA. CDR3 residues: CSVGDTVNTEAFF. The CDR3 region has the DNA TGCAGCGTGGGGGACACCGTGAACACTGAAGCTTTCTTT.

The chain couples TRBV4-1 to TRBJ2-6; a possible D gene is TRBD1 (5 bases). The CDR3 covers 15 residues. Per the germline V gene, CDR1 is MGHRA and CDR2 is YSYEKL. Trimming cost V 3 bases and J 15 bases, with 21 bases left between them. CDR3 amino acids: CASSHISDSPQGLTF. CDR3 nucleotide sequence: TGCGCCAGCAGCCATATTTCCGACAGCCCTCAGGGCCTGACTTTC.